This T cell receptor (beta chain) was sequenced during a study of human thymus T cells. Donors were healthy Finnish infants having corrective surgery for congenital heart defects. Four of the eight donors gave 0.5-1 mL blood during surgery. Genomic DNA was extracted from every available blood leukocyte. Germline V lookup: CDR1 MNHEY, CDR2 SVGAGI. Trimming stripped 0 bases from V and 7 bases from J, with 18 bases between. The CDR3 has 16 residues. Method: immunoSEQ multiplex PCR; TCRdb's copy keeps in-frame clones and lacks some. The repertoire holds about 50,000 clones, approximately 95% seen once, with about 0.16% in the top ten. This clone appeared once. Its antigen is as yet unknown. Study outcomes and limitations: Thymic and blood repertoires appeared to show biased V and J gene usage.

This receptor was identified in a girl younger than two with a congenital heart defect but otherwise immunologically healthy. The specimen was blood. The chain recombines TRBV6-5 with TRBJ1-2, with a possible D match to TRBD1 (5 bases). CDR3 loop: CASSYSTVGALGGYTF. The CDR3 bases are TGTGCCAGCAGTTACTCGACAGTCGGAGCCCTTGGTGGCTACACCTTC.